This T cell receptor (beta chain) was recovered during a study of OX40 agonist ivuxolimab in advanced cancers. Overall study: Antecedent anti-PD-1, anti-PD-L1 or anti-CTLA-4 therapy was permissible, with about 40% having received some.

The CDR3 extends over 14 amino acids. CDR1 GTSNPN and CDR2 SVGIG come from the germline V gene (reference sequence). Trimming removed 4 bases from V and 8 bases from J, with 17 bases in between. Clones were read by immunoSEQ multiplex PCR, and TCRdb kept only the in-frame ones, dropping some. The sample contains about 60,000 clones, roughly 86% of which appear only once. This rearrangement joins TRBV30 to TRBJ2-2, with unresolved D. This sequence originates from an adult with an advanced solid tumor such as melanoma, head and neck, liver or kidney cancer. The source was CD4+ or CD8+ T cells sorted from blood, collected in a trial of the OX40 agonist ivuxolimab. The CDR3 reads CAWNELVVSGELFF. CDR3 nucleotides: TGTGCCTGGAATGAATTAGTAGTGTCGGGGGAGCTGTTTTTT.